What follows are 32 T cell receptor beta chains derived from one specimen sequenced in a study of vaccination and CD4 T cells after COVID-19. Cultured CD4+ T cell DNA was sequenced using the Oncomine TCR Beta short-read assay. Each CDR3 protein gets one entry after TCRdb re-called the PCR reads with MiXCR. The sample has roughly 10,000 distinct CDR3 sequences; around 30% are singletons. This sample's treatment: approximately nine-day PBMC culture with coronavirus spike peptide pools or control peptides (ViraFEST assay). These receptors' antigens are unknown. This material consisted of CD4+ T cells from blood, cultured in vitro, taken after SARS-CoV-2 vaccination. These receptors came from a human donor who had recovered from COVID-19.

This clonotype is termed medium-sized. The gene calls are TRBV20-1 and TRBJ1-2, with 7 nucleotides matching TRBD1. Germline-derived CDR1 and CDR2 are DFQATT and SNEGSKA (reference sequence). The V gene end was trimmed by 0 bases and the J gene end by 1 base; junction bases not matched to a gene: 8. The CDR3 consists of 16 residues. CDR3 region: CSARDKTGRGNYGYTF. The CDR3 region has the DNA TGCAGTGCTAGAGATAAGACAGGGAGGGGTAACTATGGCTACACCTTC.

This chain links TRBV5-1 with TRBJ2-7; 8 bases fit TRBD1. The V gene end was trimmed by 3 bases and the J gene end by 2 bases; junction bases not matched to a gene: 7. The CDR3 totals 15 residues. Germline V gene data show CDR1 as SGHRS and CDR2 as YFSETQ. The chain's CDR3 is CASSWGTGGAYEQYF. CDR3 nucleotide sequence: TGCGCCAGCAGCTGGGGGACAGGAGGGGCCTACGAGCAGTACTTC.

V and J are TRBV27 and TRBJ1-6, with a possible D match to TRBD1 (6 bases). CDR3 length: 15 residues. Germline V gene lookup returns CDR1 MNHEY and CDR2 SMNVEV (reference sequence). Trimming removed 10 bases at V and 8 bases at J, with 21 bases between. The CDR3 DNA is TGTGCCACCACCACCCCAGGGGCGGGATATTCACCCCTCCACTTT. Its translation is CATTTPGAGYSPLHF.

This clonotype was found a few times. Here the CDR3 DNA reads TGTGCCAGCAGCAAAGTTCTCGAGAGAATTTGGCCGACGAACTCCTACGAGCAGTACTTC. This gives the protein CASSKVLERIWPTNSYEQYF. V is TRBV21-1 and J is TRBJ2-7. TRBV21-1 is an annotated pseudogene. The CDR3 is 20 amino acids.

This clonotype is deemed medium-sized. The chain has TRBV7-9 and TRBJ2-3, with 13 bases aligning to TRBD2. The CDR3 runs to 17 residues. V shed 5 bases and J 4 bases; nucleotides not matched to a gene: 9. Germline V gives CDR1 SEHNR, CDR2 FQNEAQ (reference sequence). The CDR3 DNA sequence: TGTGCCAGCAGCCCCTGGACTAGCGGGAGCCGCGCAGATACGCAGTATTTT. Its translation is CASSPWTSGSRADTQYF.

This clonotype is termed medium-sized. V is TRBV2 and J is TRBJ2-5, with 12 bases aligning to TRBD2. Trimming at V came to 6 bases and at J to 2 bases, leaving 10 bases not matched to a gene. Germline-derived CDR1 and CDR2 are SNHLY and FYNNEI. This CDR3 contains 17 residues. CDR3 sequence (DNA): TGTGCCAGCAGAGCAGGACTAGCGGGAAACGCACAAGAGACCCAGTACTTC. This codes for CASRAGLAGNAQETQYF.

This clonotype was seen a handful of times. This chain uses TRBV6-1 with TRBJ1-2, with 7 bases that match TRBD1. From germline, CDR1 is MNHNS and CDR2 SASEGT. The V and J ends lost 7 bases and 4 bases, in that order; junction bases with no gene match: 3. This CDR3 comprises 12 residues. CDR3 residues: CASMDRFYGYTF. The CDR3 coding sequence is TGTGCCAGCATGGACAGGTTCTATGGCTACACCTTC.

The chain couples TRBV29-1 to TRBJ2-3; 11 bases match TRBD2. The germline V gene has CDR1 SQVTM and CDR2 ANQGSEA. The ends lost 8 bases at V and 2 bases at J; junction bases unmatched: 6. The CDR3 is 14 amino acids. CDR3 DNA: TGCAGCTCCGGGACTAGCGGACTCACAGATACGCAGTATTTT. Protein product: CSSGTSGLTDTQYF.

The chain links TRBV14 to TRBJ2-5, with TRBD2 as a possible D gene (5 bases). V lost 1 base and J lost 4, with 10 bases in between. CDR1 SGHDN and CDR2 FVKESK come from the germline V gene. This CDR3 has 14 residues. The CDR3 sequence: CASSQALAGETQYF. DNA of the CDR3: TGTGCCAGCAGCCAAGCGTTGGCGGGAGAGACCCAGTACTTC.

The chain uses TRBV29-1 and TRBJ1-6, with TRBD1 matching over 7 bases. The germline gives CDR1 SQVTM, CDR2 ANQGSEA. With V trimmed by 8 bases and J by 8 bases, 9 bases remained unmatched. The CDR3 extends over 13 amino acids. The CDR3 DNA reads TGCAGCTTTCGACAGGGAAGGGATTCACCCCTCCACTTT. Translation: CSFRQGRDSPLHF.

The chain recombines TRBV7-9 with TRBJ2-4; TRBD2 is a possible D gene (6 bases). The CDR3 contains 17 residues. With 1 base removed from V and 3 bases from J, the gap between germline ends came to 16 bases. The germline gives CDR1 SEHNR, CDR2 FQNEAQ (reference sequence). In nucleotides, the CDR3 is TGTGCCAGCAGCTTAGAGAGGGCGGGAAGTGTCAAAAACATTCAGTACTTC. Its translation is CASSLERAGSVKNIQYF.

The CDR3 coding sequence is TGTGCCAGCAGTTACAGTACGCGGGGCAGGTCCTATTCACCCCTCCACTTT. Translating gives CASSYSTRGRSYSPLHF. The chain couples TRBV6-5 to TRBJ1-6, with D possibly TRBD1 on 5 matching bases. Looked up from germline, CDR1 is MNHEY and CDR2 is SVGAGI. This CDR3 comprises 17 residues. V was shortened by 2 bases and J by 8 bases, with 19 bases between the two germline ends.

This chain joins TRBV7-2 and TRBJ2-7; D possibly corresponds to TRBD2 (6 bases). The CDR3 is made up of 15 amino acids. V dropped 3 bases and J dropped 6 bases, with 18 bases sitting between them. The germline V gene has CDR1 SGHTA and CDR2 FQGNSA. The CDR3 nucleotides read TGTGCCAGCAGCTTCCGAGGTATCGGGGGACGCGAGCAGTACTTC. The encoded protein is CASSFRGIGGREQYF.

This sequence joins TRBV19 and TRBJ1-5, with D unresolved. Germline V lookup: CDR1 LNHDA, CDR2 SQIVND (reference sequence). The V end was cut by 1 base, the J end by 0 bases, with 10 bases between. CDR3 length equals 16 residues. The CDR3 is CASSIVGQYSNQPQHF. DNA for the CDR3: TGTGCCAGTAGTATAGTGGGCCAGTATAGCAATCAGCCCCAGCATTTT. Drawing the rest from reference TRBV19 and TRBJ1-5, the complete variable domain is DGGITQSPKYLFRKEGQNVTLSCEQNLNHDAMYWYRQDPGQGLRLIYYSQIVNDFQKGDIAEGYSVSREKKESFPLTVTSAQKNPTAFYLCASSIVGQYSNQPQHFGDGTRLSIL.

The chain couples TRBV7-3 to TRBJ2-5; D uncertain. This CDR3 is built from 15 residues. Trimming shortened V by 5 bases and J by 7 bases, and 20 bases separated the two germline ends. Germline V lookup: CDR1 SGHTA, CDR2 FQGTGA. Here the CDR3 reads CASSPRHSSLGTQYF. The CDR3 nucleotides are TGTGCCAGCAGCCCCCGCCACAGCAGCCTGGGGACCCAGTACTTC.

The chain carries TRBV19 and TRBJ2-2, with 11 bases aligning to TRBD2. V dropped 4 bases and J dropped 4; count of bases not matched to a gene: 5. The germline gives CDR1 LNHDA, CDR2 SQIVND (reference sequence). The length of the CDR3 is 16 residues. CDR3 residues: CASSTPSGRTTGELFF. The CDR3 DNA sequence: TGTGCCAGTAGTACCCCTAGCGGGAGGACCACCGGGGAGCTGTTTTTT.

This clonotype showed up just a few times. The J gene is TRBJ1-1, the V gene TRBV6-5; maybe TRBD1 (6 bases). Germline V gene sequence: CDR1 MNHEY, CDR2 SVGAGI. Trimming removed 2 bases at V and 0 bases at J, with 7 bases between. The CDR3 is 14 residues long. The chain's CDR3 is CASSYDRMNTEAFF. The CDR3 DNA reads TGTGCCAGCAGTTACGACAGGATGAACACTGAAGCTTTCTTT.

The chain joins TRBV11-2 to TRBJ2-3, with D perhaps matching TRBD1 (6 bases). With 6 bases removed from V and 4 bases from J, the gap between germline ends came to 8 bases. The CDR3 has 12 amino acids. Germline CDR1 is SGHAT and CDR2 is FQNNGV. For the CDR3, the DNA is TGTGCCAGCAGGGGGGCGGCAGATACGCAGTATTTT. It codes for CASRGAADTQYF.

This clonotype has just a few counts. The J gene is TRBJ1-2, the V gene TRBV24-1; D not resolved. The CDR3 sequence is 14 residues long. With 3 bases removed from V and 8 bases from J, the gap between germline ends came to 15 bases. The germline CDR1 and CDR2 sequences are KGHDR and SFDVKD. CDR3 bases: TGTGCCACCAGTGATCCTCGTCCGACGGAGGGCTACACCTTC. Its translation: CATSDPRPTEGYTF.

The chain employs TRBV6-2 or TRBV6-3 and TRBJ1-5; 10 bases agree with TRBD1. The germline V gene encodes CDR1 MNHEY and CDR2 SVGEGT. There are 14 residues in the CDR3. Trimming removed 6 bases from V and 5 bases from J; junction bases left unmatched: 4. The CDR3 nucleotides are TGTGCCAGCAGGTCGGGACAGGGGTATCAGCCCCAGCATTTT. This codes for CASRSGQGYQPQHF.

This clonotype qualifies as medium-sized. The J gene is TRBJ1-1, the V gene TRBV6-1; TRBD1 matches 9 bases. Germline loops: CDR1 MNHNS, CDR2 SASEGT. The CDR3 contains 17 residues. Trimming cost V 6 bases and J 1 base; bases outside gene matches: 12. As DNA, the CDR3 is TGTGCCAGCAGCCCCGCCGGGACAGGGTCCCGGAACACTGAAGCTTTCTTT. It codes for CASSPAGTGSRNTEAFF.

The rearrangement links TRBV6-5 to TRBJ2-7, with a tentative D call TRBD1 (5 bases). The germline V gene encodes CDR1 MNHEY and CDR2 SVGAGI. The CDR3 is 12 residues long. V lost 0 bases and J lost 7, with 7 bases in between. CDR3 nucleotides: TGTGCCAGCAGTTACTCGCGACAGGAGCAGTACTTC. Translation: CASSYSRQEQYF.

The chain employs TRBV24-1 and TRBJ2-3; the D call may be TRBD1 or TRBD2 (5 bases each). V was pared by 6 bases and J by 0 bases, with 9 bases between. The CDR3 runs to 14 residues. Germline V gene lookup returns CDR1 KGHDR and CDR2 SFDVKD. Here the CDR3 reads CATSREGSTDTQYF. Here the CDR3 DNA reads TGTGCCACCAGTAGAGAGGGGAGCACAGATACGCAGTATTTT.

The rearrangement links TRBV7-8 to TRBJ2-7; no definite D call. The germline CDR1 and CDR2 sequences are SGHVS and FQNEAQ. CDR3 size: 13 residues. Trimming removed 4 bases from V and 4 bases from J, with 11 bases in between. CDR3 in DNA: TGTGCCAGCAGCTGGAACCCCAGTTACGAGCAGTACTTC. Translating it yields CASSWNPSYEQYF.

This chain connects TRBV7-2 to TRBJ2-2; D might be TRBD1 or TRBD2, each matching 5 bases. Between the trimmed V and J ends, which lost 3 bases and 7 bases, there was a span of 15 bases. The CDR3 runs to 15 residues. CDR1 is SGHTA and CDR2 is FQGNSA in the germline V gene. CDR3 sequence (DNA): TGTGCCAGCAGCTTTAGGCATTTGGGGGACGGGGAGCTGTTTTTT. Translation: CASSFRHLGDGELFF.

The CDR3 region is CATKQARFGGRIHEQYF. In DNA, the CDR3 is TGTGCCACCAAGCAGGCCCGGTTTGGCGGGAGGATCCACGAGCAGTACTTC. V gene TRBV6-2 or TRBV6-3 combines with J gene TRBJ2-7, with 8 bases fitting TRBD2. CDR3 size: 17 residues. The ends lost 10 bases at V and 5 bases at J; junction bases unmatched: 22. From germline, CDR1 is MNHEY and CDR2 SVGEGT.

The rearrangement uses TRBV19 and TRBJ1-1, with a weak D call TRBD1 (6 bases). Trimming shortened V by 3 bases and J by 8 bases, and 13 bases separated the two germline ends. Germline V gives CDR1 LNHDA, CDR2 SQIVND (reference sequence). This CDR3 region has 13 residues. The CDR3 loop is CASSMVTGTEAFF. The CDR3 nucleotides read TGTGCCAGTAGTATGGTGACCGGGACAGAAGCTTTCTTT.

This clonotype showed up just a few times. The genes are TRBV20-1 and TRBJ2-3, with 10 bases that match TRBD2. The ends lost 6 bases at V and 0 bases at J; junction bases unmatched: 6. Germline loops: CDR1 DFQATT, CDR2 SNEGSKA (reference sequence). This CDR3 comprises 15 residues. The CDR3 spells CSASGLAASTDTQYF. Here the CDR3 DNA reads TGCAGTGCAAGCGGACTAGCGGCTAGCACAGATACGCAGTATTTT.

This clonotype was observed a few times. The CDR3 bases are TGTGCCAGCAGCCTCACTGAGACCCAGTACTTC. Protein product: CASSLTETQYF. The chain carries TRBV11-2 and TRBJ2-5; D call uncertain. The CDR3 sequence is 11 residues long. The V end was cut by 5 bases, the J end by 5 bases, with 6 bases between. Per the germline V gene, CDR1 is SGHAT and CDR2 is FQNNGV.

This clonotype has a handful of counts. The CDR3 reads CASSIGTGVYEQYF. Written as DNA, the CDR3 is TGTGCCAGTAGTATAGGGACAGGGGTCTACGAGCAGTACTTC. This chain uses TRBV19 with TRBJ2-7; 9 nucleotides line up with TRBD1. The CDR3 length is 14 residues. The V and J ends lost 1 base and 3 bases, in that order; junction bases with no gene match: 1. Germline assignment: CDR1 LNHDA and CDR2 SQIVND (reference sequence).

This sequence joins TRBV20-1 and TRBJ2-2, with 8 positions matching TRBD2. The CDR3 is 15 amino acids. V gave up 3 bases and J gave up 0 bases; unmatched junction bases: 3. In germline, CDR1 is DFQATT, CDR2 SNEGSKA (reference sequence). The DNA for the CDR3 is TGCAGTGCTAGTACTAGCGGTACGAACACCGGGGAGCTGTTTTTT. Translation gives CSASTSGTNTGELFF.

CDR3 DNA: TGCAGTGCTACCAGGGGGGGAGGGCGAGAGACCCAGTACTTC. Translation: CSATRGGGRETQYF. This chain uses TRBV20-1 with TRBJ2-5, with D perhaps given as TRBD1 or TRBD2 (7 bases each). Trimming cost V 4 bases and J 4 bases, with 16 bases left between them. CDR1 and CDR2 from the germline V gene are DFQATT and SNEGSKA (reference sequence). The CDR3 spans 14 residues.